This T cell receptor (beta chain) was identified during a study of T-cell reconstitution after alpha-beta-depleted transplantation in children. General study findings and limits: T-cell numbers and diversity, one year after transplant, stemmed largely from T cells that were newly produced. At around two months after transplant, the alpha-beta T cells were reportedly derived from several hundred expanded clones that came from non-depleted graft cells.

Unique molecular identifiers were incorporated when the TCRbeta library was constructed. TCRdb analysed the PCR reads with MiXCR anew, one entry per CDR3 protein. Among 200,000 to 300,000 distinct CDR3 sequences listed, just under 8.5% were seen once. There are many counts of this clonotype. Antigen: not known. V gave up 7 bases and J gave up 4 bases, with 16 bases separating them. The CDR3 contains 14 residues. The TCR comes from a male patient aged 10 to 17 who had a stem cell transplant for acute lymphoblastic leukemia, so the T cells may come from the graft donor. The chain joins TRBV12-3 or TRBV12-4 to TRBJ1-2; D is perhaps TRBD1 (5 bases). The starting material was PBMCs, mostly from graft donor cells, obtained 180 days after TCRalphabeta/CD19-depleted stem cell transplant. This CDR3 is CASMGVRARYGYTF. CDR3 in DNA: TGTGCCAGCATGGGGGTGAGAGCCCGCTATGGCTACACCTTC.